This TCR beta chain derives from a study of T-cell memory formation after mild COVID-19. Study-level information: The TCR clusters were mostly specific to one donor. Regarding the study as a whole: CD4+ contracting clones were mainly CM and EM; CD8+ ones, EMRA.

The CDR3 length is 13 residues. Germline V gene sequence: CDR1 MNHEY, CDR2 SVGAGI. V lost 5 bases and J 2 bases, leaving 7 bases between the germline ends. TCRdb reprocessed the 5' RACE reads with MiXCR, giving one entry per CDR3 protein. The sample contains roughly 190,000 distinct CDR3 sequences, roughly a tenth of which appear only once. A remark on this clonotype: Its cognate antigen is unknown.

Input material: PBMCs or a T cell subset sorted from them (not recorded which). V usage is TRBV6-5 and J usage is TRBJ1-3; D remains ambiguous. The TCR sequence derives from a man in his late teens or twenties who had mild COVID-19 (a few samples of this study predate the infection). Cell type and time point are not known. Written as DNA, the CDR3 is TGTGCCAGCAGTGATAGGGCTGGAAACACCATATATTTT. Residues: CASSDRAGNTIYF.